The 15 T cell receptor beta chains below all came from one sample that was sequenced in a study of neurological immune-mediated disorders. In TCRdb, the 5' RACE reads were re-called with MiXCR into one record per CDR3 protein. The table lists under 90,000 distinct CDR3 sequences, 10% to 13% of them singletons. Specified time point: longitudinal time-point 1 (baseline). The source material was PBMCs. Receptors were obtained from a man between 25 and 39 years old in good health.

This clonotype was seen a handful of times. The V gene is TRBV5-1, the J gene TRBJ2-7, with TRBD1 matching 10 bases. This CDR3 is built from 15 residues. V lost 4 bases and J lost 2; bases outside the gene matches: 6. Germline loops: CDR1 SGHRS, CDR2 YFSETQ. This CDR3 reads CASSTPDRGPYEQYF. The CDR3 nucleotides are TGCGCCAGCAGCACCCCAGACAGGGGGCCCTACGAGCAGTACTTC.

The chain employs TRBV7-2 and TRBJ2-5; possible D gene TRBD2, 5 bases. The CDR3 is 14 residues long. Germline CDR1 reads SGHTA; CDR2 reads FQGNSA. The V and J ends lost 0 bases and 5 bases respectively, with 10 bases between them. The CDR3 region is CASSLAGVGETQYF. The CDR3 coding sequence is TGTGCCAGCAGCTTAGCGGGAGTGGGGGAGACCCAGTACTTC.

This clonotype was picked up many times. The chain joins TRBV5-1 to TRBJ1-1; TRBD1 might be the D (6 bases). Per the germline V gene, CDR1 is SGHRS and CDR2 is YFSETQ. Between the trimmed V and J ends, which lost 6 bases and 1 base, there was a span of 13 bases. The CDR3 loop spans 14 amino acids. The CDR3 DNA sequence: TGCGCCAGCAACGGGGGGCAGGGGAACACTGAAGCTTTCTTT. As protein: CASNGGQGNTEAFF.

This clonotype was counted many times. This chain joins TRBV24-1 and TRBJ2-1; 13 bases agree with TRBD2. Per germline, CDR1 KGHDR and CDR2 SFDVKD. The CDR3 runs to 15 residues. The ends lost 6 bases at V and 9 bases at J; junction bases unmatched: 7. DNA for the CDR3: TGTGCCACCAGTCCGGGACTAGCGGGGTTATCTGAGCAGTTCTTC. Amino acids: CATSPGLAGLSEQFF.

This clonotype was observed many times. The V gene is TRBV7-9, the J gene TRBJ1-1; D is possibly TRBD1 (5 bases). Trimming stripped 4 bases from V and 0 bases from J, with 9 bases between. Germline V gives CDR1 SEHNR, CDR2 FQNEAQ (reference sequence). The CDR3 spans 14 residues. For the CDR3, the DNA is TGTGCCAGCAGCTCCATGACAGTGAACACTGAAGCTTTCTTT. Amino acids: CASSSMTVNTEAFF.

There are many counts of this clonotype. V and J are TRBV20-1 and TRBJ1-1; 8 bases agree with TRBD1. V shed 1 base, J shed 5 bases, and the junction held 6 bases outside the gene matches. Germline V CDR1 and CDR2: DFQATT, SNEGSKA (reference sequence). CDR3 length: 14 residues. The CDR3 here is CSARATGGRTEAFF. Here the CDR3 DNA reads TGCAGTGCTAGAGCTACAGGGGGTAGGACTGAAGCTTTCTTT.

This clonotype was picked up many times. V gene TRBV5-1 combines with J gene TRBJ1-1; a possible D gene is TRBD1 (5 bases). The germline CDR1 and CDR2 sequences are SGHRS and YFSETQ. Trimming pared 5 bases from V and 1 base from J, leaving 9 bases between. CDR3 size: 13 residues. In nucleotides, the CDR3 is TGCGCCAGCAGGGCACAGGAGAACACTGAAGCTTTCTTT. This translates into CASRAQENTEAFF.

This clonotype appeared many times. The gene calls are TRBV5-1 and TRBJ2-3; D unclear. The germline V gene has CDR1 SGHRS and CDR2 YFSETQ. The CDR3 is made up of 15 amino acids. With 1 base removed from V and 6 bases from J, the gap between germline ends came to 15 bases. The CDR3: CASSLWASGRDTQYF. The CDR3 nucleotides are TGCGCCAGCAGCTTGTGGGCTTCTGGAAGGGATACGCAGTATTTT. Full variable domain (rest looked up from reference TRBV5-1 and TRBJ2-3): KAGVTQTPRYLIKTRGQQVTLSCSPISGHRSVSWYQQTPGQGLQFLFEYFSETQRNKGNFPGRFSGRQFSNSRSEMNVSTLELGDSALYLCASSLWASGRDTQYFGPGTRLTVL.

V usage is TRBV6-4 and J usage is TRBJ2-2, with 8 bases fitting TRBD2. V gave up 4 bases and J gave up 1 base; unmatched junction bases: 2. Germline V gene data show CDR1 as MRHNA and CDR2 as SNTAGT. The CDR3 runs 15 residues. The chain's CDR3 is CASSASGGNTGELFF. The CDR3 nucleotides read TGTGCCAGCAGTGCCAGCGGGGGGAACACCGGGGAGCTGTTTTTT.

This clonotype was counted many times. The chain uses TRBV27 and TRBJ2-7; TRBD1 matches 7 bases. The CDR3 extends over 11 amino acids. CDR1 is MNHEY, CDR2 SMNVEV, per germline (reference sequence). Trimming took 8 bases from V and 3 from J; bases not matched to a gene: 1. The CDR3, as DNA: TGTGCCAGCGGGACAGACTACGAGCAGTACTTC. Amino acids: CASGTDYEQYF.

This clonotype was found many times. This chain links TRBV10-2 with TRBJ2-3; TRBD1 agrees at 10 bases. Germline CDR1 WSHSY, CDR2 SAAADI. Trimming took 7 bases from V and 2 from J; bases not matched to a gene: 9. The CDR3 loop spans 16 amino acids. The CDR3 region is CASTKPGQGTTDTQYF. CDR3 nucleotides: TGCGCCAGCACTAAGCCGGGACAGGGGACCACAGATACGCAGTATTTT.

This clonotype was seen a handful of times. The chain joins TRBV5-1 to TRBJ2-4; 10 bases line up with TRBD1. With 4 bases clipped from V and 3 bases from J, the junction kept 7 bases outside the gene matches. Germline CDR1 reads SGHRS; CDR2 reads YFSETQ. The CDR3 is made up of 16 amino acids. CDR3 protein: CASSRGGDRGKNIQYF. The CDR3 coding sequence is TGCGCCAGCAGCCGAGGGGGGGACAGGGGCAAAAACATTCAGTACTTC.

This clonotype has at least ten counts. The chain is built from TRBV27 and TRBJ2-2, with TRBD2 matching over 11 bases. The V gene's germline CDR1 is MNHEY and CDR2 SMNVEV (reference sequence). The CDR3 is 17 residues long. V gave up 3 bases and J gave up 2 bases; unmatched junction bases: 5. CDR3 nucleotide sequence: TGTGCCAGCAGTTTTTTACTAGCGGGAGAAAACACCGGGGAGCTGTTTTTT. Amino acids: CASSFLLAGENTGELFF.

This clonotype was found many times. This chain connects TRBV12-3 or TRBV12-4 to TRBJ2-1; 9 bases agree with TRBD2. There are 16 residues in the CDR3. V lost 7 bases to trimming and J lost 8 bases; unmatched junction nucleotides: 15. This chain's CDR3 is CASIPFRTSVIYEQFF. The CDR3, as DNA: TGTGCCAGCATACCGTTTAGGACTAGCGTTATATATGAGCAGTTCTTC.

Turning to this clonotype: Germline is not matched at one junction end, which may reflect a read error. The rearrangement joins TRBV7-3 to TRBJ2-3; D is possibly TRBD1 (7 bases). The germline V gene encodes CDR1 SGHTA and CDR2 FQGTGA. This CDR3 is 14 amino acids long. The DNA for the CDR3 is TGTGCCAGTAGCTTAGGAGGGGGCATAGATACGCAGTATTTT. It yields the protein CASSLGGGIDTQYF.